The 23 T cell receptor beta chains listed next were all sequenced from one sample in a study of shared clonotypes between healthy human individuals. The data were produced by immunoSEQ multiplex PCR, yet TCRdb's version contains in-frame clones alone and is incomplete. Counted here are about 1.1 million clones, 60% to 80% occurring once; the ten biggest clones make up about 0.89%. Sequencing was carried out using memory CD4+ T cells from PBMCs. The subset denotes: CD45RA-negative fraction. Receptors were obtained from a man aged 18 to 30 in good health. Some clones in this sample may be carry-over from other donors' samples.

This clone was counted only a few times. The chain combines TRBV25-1 with TRBJ2-2; 8 bases are a match to TRBD2. The V gene's germline CDR1 is MGHDK and CDR2 SYGVNS. The ends lost 8 bases at V and 8 bases at J; junction bases unmatched: 10. The CDR3 sequence is 14 residues long. Here the CDR3 reads CASPLERESGELFF. The DNA for the CDR3 is TGTGCCAGCCCGCTAGAGCGGGAGTCTGGGGAGCTGTTTTTT.

The rearrangement links TRBV6-5 to TRBJ1-2; D gene ambiguous. The CDR3 consists of 15 residues. Trimming stripped 5 bases from V and 5 bases from J, with 18 bases between. Germline V lookup: CDR1 MNHEY, CDR2 SVGAGI. The CDR3 nucleotides read TGTGCCAGCAGTCCCTTGGGAGTTGATCGATATGGCTACACCTTC. The encoded protein is CASSPLGVDRYGYTF.

This chain joins TRBV7-2 and TRBJ1-2; D remains unclear. V lost 5 bases, J lost 4 bases, and 8 bases lay in between. The CDR3 is made up of 12 amino acids. Germline assignment: CDR1 SGHTA and CDR2 FQGNSA. The CDR3 spells CASSLNIYGYTF. The CDR3 coding sequence is TGTGCCAGCAGCCTTAACATCTATGGCTACACCTTC.

The chain carries TRBV28 and TRBJ2-7; TRBD1 might be the D (5 bases). The CDR3 totals 15 residues. Germline loops: CDR1 MDHEN, CDR2 SYDVKM. V dropped 2 bases and J dropped 3 bases, with 14 bases sitting between them. CDR3 sequence (DNA): TGTGCCAGCAGTTTAACCCAGGGTCAAGGCTACGAGCAGTACTTC. The encoded protein is CASSLTQGQGYEQYF.

This sequence joins TRBV5-1 and TRBJ1-1; D uncertain. The length of the CDR3 is 12 residues. V was clipped by 4 bases and J by 4 bases, with 8 bases between them. CDR1 and CDR2 from the germline V gene are SGHRS and YFSETQ. The CDR3 sequence: CASSHAVTEAFF. In DNA, the CDR3 is TGCGCCAGCAGCCACGCGGTCACTGAAGCTTTCTTT.

V gene TRBV5-1 combines with J gene TRBJ1-3; D unresolved. Trimming took 2 bases from V and 0 from J, leaving 6 bases between them. Germline V lookup: CDR1 SGHRS, CDR2 YFSETQ. The CDR3 covers 14 residues. The CDR3 reads CASSLLSSGNTIYF. Here the CDR3 DNA reads TGCGCCAGCAGCTTACTCAGCTCTGGAAACACCATATATTTT.

V and J are TRBV19 and TRBJ1-5; D ambiguous. The V gene's germline CDR1 is LNHDA and CDR2 SQIVND (reference sequence). Trimming removed 5 bases at V and 2 bases at J, with 13 bases between. This CDR3 contains 15 residues. DNA of the CDR3: TGTGCCAGTAGTGGATGGGAACCCGGCAATCAGCCCCAGCATTTT. This gives the protein CASSGWEPGNQPQHF.

V and J are TRBV10-2 and TRBJ2-2, with D possibly matching TRBD1 (5 bases). CDR3 length equals 18 residues. V lost 6 bases and J 0 bases, leaving 20 bases between the germline ends. The germline CDR1 and CDR2 sequences are WSHSY and SAAADI. The CDR3 protein is CASRNWGSGKSNTGELFF. For the CDR3, the DNA is TGCGCCAGCAGGAATTGGGGATCAGGGAAGTCGAACACCGGGGAGCTGTTTTTT.

The gene calls are TRBV7-9 and TRBJ2-3, with 12 bases fitting TRBD2. There are 15 residues in the CDR3. Germline CDR1 and CDR2: SEHNR and FQNEAQ (reference sequence). Trimming removed 7 bases from V and 3 bases from J; junction bases left unmatched: 5. Written as DNA, the CDR3 is TGTGCCAGCACCAAACTAGCGGGAGGAACAGATACGCAGTATTTT. As protein: CASTKLAGGTDTQYF.

The V and J genes are TRBV5-4 and TRBJ2-1; TRBD1 agrees at 7 bases. Germline V gene lookup returns CDR1 SGHNT and CDR2 YYREEE (reference sequence). This CDR3 spans 16 amino acids. V was clipped by 3 bases and J by 1 base; unmatched bases: 7. The CDR3 spells CASSSQTGQSYNEQFF. The CDR3 DNA sequence: TGTGCCAGCAGCTCTCAAACGGGACAGTCCTACAATGAGCAGTTCTTC.

The chain recombines TRBV28 with TRBJ1-5; D ambiguous. The CDR3 contains 15 residues. V was clipped by 2 bases and J by 3 bases, with 11 bases between them. Germline loops: CDR1 MDHEN, CDR2 SYDVKM. The CDR3 spells CASSLPGRYNQPQHF. The CDR3 coding sequence is TGTGCCAGCAGTTTACCCGGACGGTACAATCAGCCCCAGCATTTT.

This chain uses TRBV5-1 with TRBJ2-1, with D unresolved. CDR1 is SGHRS and CDR2 is YFSETQ in the germline V gene. Trimming stripped 4 bases from V and 5 bases from J, with 13 bases between. This CDR3 comprises 14 residues. This CDR3 reads CASSIVRTDNEQFF. The CDR3 DNA reads as TGCGCCAGCAGCATAGTTAGGACCGACAATGAGCAGTTCTTC.

Here the CDR3 reads CAIRKDRSTYEQYF. The CDR3 DNA reads as TGTGCCATCAGAAAGGACAGGTCAACCTACGAGCAGTACTTC. This sequence joins TRBV10-3 and TRBJ2-7; 7 nucleotides line up with TRBD1. Germline V CDR1 and CDR2: ENHRY, SYGVKD. There are 14 residues in the CDR3. Trimming cost V 6 bases and J 2 bases; bases outside gene matches: 7.

This clone was seen only once. The rearrangement joins TRBV5-1 to TRBJ2-1; no firm D call. This CDR3 comprises 19 residues. V lost 0 bases, J lost 4 bases, and 23 bases lay in between. Germline CDR1 SGHRS, CDR2 YFSETQ. This CDR3 is CASSLGNFVTSGEYNEQFF. CDR3 DNA sequence: TGCGCCAGCAGCTTGGGAAACTTCGTTACCTCAGGCGAATACAATGAGCAGTTCTTC.

This clone is a singleton in its sample. J is TRBJ1-2 and V is TRBV18; maybe TRBD1 (5 bases). Germline-derived CDR1 and CDR2 are KGHSH and LQKENI. The CDR3 is 14 residues long. V lost 4 bases and J lost 1, with 10 bases in between. CDR3 nucleotide sequence: TGTGCCAGCTCACAGGGGTATGATAACTATGGCTACACCTTC. This sequence encodes CASSQGYDNYGYTF.

The chain is built from TRBV28 and TRBJ1-4; TRBD1 is a possible D gene (5 bases). The CDR3 spans 16 residues. Germline loops: CDR1 MDHEN, CDR2 SYDVKM. V lost 3 bases and J lost 8, with 19 bases in between. CDR3 sequence (DNA): TGTGCCAGCAGTTTGGGGGTGACGGGCTTACGGGAAAAACTGTTTTTT. It specifies CASSLGVTGLREKLFF.

The V and J genes are TRBV5-5 and TRBJ1-1; TRBD1 matches at 8 bases. The CDR3 is 14 amino acids. CDR1 is SGHKS, CDR2 YYEKEE, per germline (reference sequence). J gave up 8 bases and V 4 bases, and 10 bases lay outside the gene matches. The CDR3 protein is CASSRFVRQGEAFF. CDR3 DNA: TGTGCCAGCAGCCGATTCGTTCGACAGGGGGAAGCTTTCTTT.

The chain combines TRBV5-4 with TRBJ1-1; tentative D call: TRBD1 (6 bases). Germline V lookup: CDR1 SGHNT, CDR2 YYREEE (reference sequence). V lost 2 bases, J lost 2 bases, and 13 bases lay in between. CDR3 size: 15 residues. CDR3 sequence (DNA): TGTGCCAGCAGCTTCCTCAGGGGTAGAAACACTGAAGCTTTCTTT. As protein: CASSFLRGRNTEAFF. The full variable domain, with the rest looked up from reference TRBV5-4 and TRBJ1-1, is ETGVTQSPTHLIKTRGQQVTLRCSSQSGHNTVSWYQQALGQGPQFIFQYYREEENGRGNFPPRFSGLQFPNYSSELNVNALELDDSALYLCASSFLRGRNTEAFFGQGTRLTVV.

The chain couples TRBV14 to TRBJ2-2; TRBD2 matches at 9 bases. The V segment lost 3 bases and the J segment 6 bases; nucleotides outside the gene matches: 5. Germline V gene sequence: CDR1 SGHDN, CDR2 FVKESK. This CDR3 region has 15 residues. This CDR3 is CASSHGGRAAGELFF. The CDR3 DNA follows: TGTGCCAGCAGCCATGGCGGGAGGGCCGCCGGGGAGCTGTTTTTT.

This clone was recorded a few times. The chain links TRBV15 to TRBJ1-1; no clear D gene. Trimming stripped 3 bases from V and 10 bases from J, with 18 bases between. The germline V gene encodes CDR1 LNHNV and CDR2 YYDKDF (reference sequence). The CDR3 spans 14 residues. In DNA form, the CDR3 reads TGTGCCACCAGCAGGGGATCGGGCAAGACTATAGCTTTCTTT. It is translated as CATSRGSGKTIAFF.

The V gene is TRBV5-1, the J gene TRBJ2-7, with 8 nucleotides matching TRBD1. CDR3 length: 15 residues. V shed 2 bases, J shed 3 bases, and the junction held 7 bases outside the gene matches. Germline-derived CDR1 and CDR2 are SGHRS and YFSETQ. CDR3 sequence reads: CASSLETGVFYEQYF. The CDR3 region has the DNA TGCGCCAGCAGCTTAGAGACAGGGGTTTTCTACGAGCAGTACTTC.

The V and J genes are TRBV18 and TRBJ1-5, with D possibly being TRBD1 (6 bases). The CDR3 contains 16 residues. V was trimmed by 3 bases and J by 0 bases, leaving 12 bases between them. The germline gives CDR1 KGHSH, CDR2 LQKENI. CDR3 region: CASSPGQGPSNQPQHF. The CDR3 coding sequence is TGTGCCAGCTCACCCGGCCAGGGGCCTAGCAATCAGCCCCAGCATTTT.

The rearrangement uses TRBV29-1 and TRBJ1-4; a weak D match, TRBD1 (5 bases). This CDR3 contains 13 residues. Between the trimmed V and J ends, which lost 4 bases and 8 bases, there was a span of 14 bases. Germline V gene lookup returns CDR1 SQVTM and CDR2 ANQGSEA. The CDR3 here is CSVARTSLEKLFF. The CDR3 DNA is TGCAGCGTTGCAAGGACAAGCTTAGAAAAACTGTTTTTT.